This T cell receptor beta chain is from a study of regulatory T cells in long-lasting Graves disease. The study, taken as a whole, reports: Few sampled subjects may have lowered accuracy. Preferential use of TRBV28, TRBJ1-2 and TRBJ2-5 was seen in persistent disease.

This CDR3 contains 16 residues. The germline V gene encodes CDR1 SSHAT and CDR2 FNYEAQ (reference sequence). CDR3 regions were amplified by Arm-PCR using iRepertoire HTBI primers to build TCR beta libraries. Each CDR3 protein is one row after TCRdb ran MiXCR on the multiplex PCR reads. The profile shows about 530,000 distinct CDR3 sequences, around 16% of them singletons. The sample's time point: newly diagnosed GD, antithyroid drugs for less than 3 months. Extracted PBMC RNA gave rise to the TCR library. This clonotype was detected ten times or more. Antigen specificity is unknown. Its ends do not fully match the called genes, so a read error is possible. These same data were also listed under a study on T cells in Graves' hyperthyroidism and ophthalmopathy. That work states: The HTBI primer set served for first-round RT-PCR of the TCR CDR3.

The chain links TRBV7-7 to TRBJ2-1; 10 bases are a match to TRBD2. The TCR was taken from a woman aged 35-60 years with Graves disease. This specimen consisted of peripheral blood mononuclear cells (PBMCs), obtained at new diagnosis, from a patient treated with antithyroid drugs. CDR3 protein: CASSLGLAGEYNEQFF. The CDR3 DNA follows: TGTGCTAGCAGCTTAGGCCTAGCGGGGGAGTACAATGAGCAGTTCTTC.